What follows are 11 T cell receptor beta chains derived from one specimen sequenced in a study of cytomegalovirus exposure and HLA in healthy donors. Use of 60 Vbeta and 13 Jbeta primers characterized the PCR. TCRdb's table, derived via immunoSEQ multiplex PCR, lists solely in-frame clones and lacks some. The sample carries 200,000 to 250,000 clones, approximately 80% recorded once. Material: PBMCs. The receptors were gathered from a boy aged 2 to 10 in good health and CMV-seronegative.

V gene TRBV11-1 combines with J gene TRBJ1-1; D perhaps matches TRBD1 (5 bases). V was cut by 0 bases and J by 10 bases, with 12 bases left in between. Germline CDR1 reads SGHAT; CDR2 reads FQDESV (reference sequence). CDR3 length: 13 amino acids. In DNA form, the CDR3 reads TGTGCCAGCAGCTTAGCGACAGCTTCAGGAGCTTTCTTT. Its translation: CASSLATASGAFF.

This clone was counted once. The rearrangement links TRBV5-1 to TRBJ2-1; no firm D call. This CDR3 has 15 residues. Trimming took off 2 bases at V and 2 bases at J, with 11 bases between the two ends. Germline V CDR1 and CDR2: SGHRS, YFSETQ. CDR3 loop: CASSFARGTYNEQFF. The CDR3 region has the DNA TGCGCCAGCAGCTTCGCTCGAGGCACCTACAATGAGCAGTTCTTC.

This rearrangement joins TRBV19 to TRBJ2-1; the match to TRBD2 covers 7 bases. Germline-derived CDR1 and CDR2 are LNHDA and SQIVND (reference sequence). V gave up 5 bases and J gave up 6 bases; unmatched junction bases: 4. The length of the CDR3 is 13 residues. The CDR3 spells CASSSPGGNEQFF. CDR3 bases: TGTGCCAGTAGTTCTCCGGGGGGCAATGAGCAGTTCTTC.

This clone occurred a few times. The chain carries TRBV6-1 and TRBJ1-2, with D perhaps matching TRBD1 (5 bases). With 1 base removed from V and 5 bases from J, the gap between germline ends came to 14 bases. The CDR3 consists of 15 residues. Germline CDR1 and CDR2: MNHNS and SASEGT. CDR3 DNA sequence: TGTGCCAGCAGTGAAGGAACAGGTCCGCCTTATGGCTACACCTTC. Translated: CASSEGTGPPYGYTF.

J is TRBJ2-2 and V is TRBV4-1; the D is unclear. V lost 0 bases and J lost 0, with 8 bases in between. Per germline, CDR1 MGHRA and CDR2 YSYEKL. This CDR3 comprises 16 residues. In DNA form, the CDR3 reads TGCGCCAGCAGCCAAGAGGGCAGACCGAACACCGGGGAGCTGTTTTTT. This translates into CASSQEGRPNTGELFF.

V gene TRBV12-5 combines with J gene TRBJ1-2; a weak D match, TRBD1 (5 bases). The V gene's germline CDR1 is LGHNT and CDR2 FRNRAP. Trimming took 1 base from V and 5 from J, leaving 17 bases between them. CDR3 length equals 16 residues. CDR3 in amino acids: CASGLARGQGFYGYTF. The CDR3 DNA reads as TGTGCTAGTGGTTTGGCCCGAGGTCAGGGTTTTTATGGCTACACCTTC.

The chain is built from TRBV9 and TRBJ2-7; the D is unclear. V was cut by 0 bases and J by 4 bases, with 8 bases left in between. This CDR3 is 13 amino acids long. Per the germline V gene, CDR1 is SGDLS and CDR2 is YYNGEE. In nucleotides, the CDR3 is TGTGCCAGCAGCGTAGCCCCTAATTACGAGCAGTACTTC. This gives the protein CASSVAPNYEQYF.

This chain joins TRBV12-5 and TRBJ2-5; 10 nucleotides align to TRBD1. CDR1 LGHNT and CDR2 FRNRAP come from the germline V gene. J gave up 5 bases and V 2 bases, and 11 bases lay outside the gene matches. There are 17 residues in the CDR3. The CDR3 DNA follows: TGTGCTAGTGGTTTGTCACGCGGGGACAGGGGTACCGAGACCCAGTACTTC. Amino acids: CASGLSRGDRGTETQYF.

The chain recombines TRBV5-4 with TRBJ1-2; 7 bases match TRBD1. The length of the CDR3 is 14 residues. Trimming removed 4 bases from V and 7 bases from J; junction bases left unmatched: 10. Germline assignment: CDR1 SGHNT and CDR2 YYREEE (reference sequence). The CDR3 spells CASSPTTGFGGYTF. The CDR3 region has the DNA TGTGCCAGCAGCCCTACGACAGGGTTCGGTGGCTACACCTTC.

The gene calls are TRBV21-1 and TRBJ2-7; the table's D gene call, TRBD1, was not cross checked with the DNA. TRBV21-1 is a known pseudogene. This CDR3 has 16 residues. CDR3 DNA: TGTGCCAGCAGCAAAGGATTCGACAGGGACTCCTACGAGCAGTACTTC. This encodes CASSKGFDRDSYEQYF.

The chain combines TRBV11-2 with TRBJ2-5; 9 bases align to TRBD2. Germline CDR1 SGHAT, CDR2 FQNNGV. Unmatched junction bases numbered 4, after V lost 3 bases and J lost 2 bases. CDR3 length: 15 amino acids. The CDR3 loop reads CASSFSGGPQETQYF. CDR3 nucleotides: TGTGCCAGCAGCTTTAGCGGGGGACCTCAAGAGACCCAGTACTTC.